The 12 T cell receptor beta chains given below trace back to one sample, sequenced in a study of blood T cell repertoires in COVID-19. Method: immunoSEQ multiplex PCR; TCRdb's copy keeps in-frame clones and lacks some. This table holds 350,000 to 550,000 clones, 80% to 90% found once. Sequencing input: PBMCs or T cells enriched from blood (not recorded which). The receptor source for this set is a man aged 25 to 45 who had recovered from COVID-19.

This chain uses TRBV28 with TRBJ1-6; no definite D call. Deletions cut 6 bases from V and 9 bases from J, with 18 bases between. From germline, CDR1 is MDHEN and CDR2 SYDVKM. The CDR3 loop spans 15 amino acids. The CDR3 nucleotides are TGTGCCAGCAGATACCTCGCGGGAGGTGGTTCACCCCTCCACTTT. As protein: CASRYLAGGGSPLHF.

The chain combines TRBV18 with TRBJ2-1, with 13 bases fitting TRBD2. CDR1 and CDR2 from the germline V gene are KGHSH and LQKENI. The V and J ends lost 3 bases and 9 bases, in that order; junction bases with no gene match: 5. This CDR3 is 15 amino acids long. DNA for the CDR3: TGTGCCAGCTCACCCGGACTAGCGGGAGAGGTTGAGCAGTTCTTC. Its protein product is CASSPGLAGEVEQFF.

Worth noting for this clone: Other DNA sequences in the sample encode the same CDR3. The V call is TRBV12-3 or TRBV12-4, the J call TRBJ1-1; no clear D. V was trimmed by 3 bases and J by 0 bases, leaving 5 bases between them. The CDR3 has 13 amino acids. CDR3 sequence (DNA): TGTGCCAGCAGTTTGAGGTTGAACACTGAAGCTTTCTTT. Its protein is CASSLRLNTEAFF.

The chain carries TRBV28 and TRBJ2-7, with 9 nucleotides matching TRBD2. V shed 3 bases and J 0 bases; nucleotides not matched to a gene: 12. The CDR3 is 18 residues long. Germline CDR1 reads MDHEN; CDR2 reads SYDVKM. This CDR3 reads CASSFEPSGIEGSYEQYF. In nucleotides, the CDR3 is TGTGCCAGCAGTTTTGAGCCTAGCGGGATCGAGGGCTCCTACGAGCAGTACTTC. Combining the CDR3 with reference TRBV28 and TRBJ2-7 gives the whole variable domain DVKVTQSSRYLVKRTGEKVFLECVQDMDHENMFWYRQDPGLGLRLIYFSYDVKMKEKGDIPEGYSVSREKKERFSLILESASTNQTSMYLCASSFEPSGIEGSYEQYFGPGTRLTVT.

V is TRBV19 and J is TRBJ2-1; perhaps TRBD1 as D (6 bases). Germline CDR1 is LNHDA and CDR2 is SQIVND (reference sequence). V shed 5 bases and J shed 6 bases, with 20 bases lying between them. The CDR3 consists of 16 residues. The CDR3 DNA is TGTGCCAGTAGTGCCGACGTACAGGGATGGGTCAATGAGCAGTTCTTC. It specifies CASSADVQGWVNEQFF. Looking up the rest from reference TRBV19 and TRBJ2-1 gives the full variable domain: DGGITQSPKYLFRKEGQNVTLSCEQNLNHDAMYWYRQDPGQGLRLIYYSQIVNDFQKGDIAEGYSVSREKKESFPLTVTSAQKNPTAFYLCASSADVQGWVNEQFFGPGTRLTVL.

This clone was seen ten or more times. The V gene is TRBV6-4, the J gene TRBJ2-2; 8 bases line up with TRBD2. Germline V gene data show CDR1 as MRHNA and CDR2 as SNTAGT. V dropped 5 bases and J dropped 3; count of bases not matched to a gene: 5. The CDR3 runs 15 residues. The CDR3, as DNA: TGTGCCAGCAGTAACGGGACTAGTGACACCGGGGAGCTGTTTTTT. Its protein is CASSNGTSDTGELFF.

The J gene is TRBJ2-7, the V gene TRBV2, with 9 bases lining up with TRBD2. CDR3 length: 16 residues. CDR1 is SNHLY and CDR2 is FYNNEI in the germline V gene. The junction had 12 bases not matched to a gene; V was cut back by 6 bases and J by 3 bases. CDR3 in amino acids: CASRGTEREVYYEQYF. Here the CDR3 DNA reads TGTGCCAGCAGGGGGACTGAGCGGGAGGTTTACTACGAGCAGTACTTC.

The chain couples TRBV11-2 to TRBJ1-6; the match to TRBD1 covers 7 bases. This CDR3 spans 16 amino acids. Trimming removed 4 bases from V and 7 bases from J; junction bases left unmatched: 10. In germline, CDR1 is SGHAT, CDR2 FQNNGV. The CDR3 DNA is TGTGCCAGCAGCTCCCCCGGGACAGAACCAAATTCACCCCTCCACTTT. This codes for CASSSPGTEPNSPLHF.

The rearrangement joins TRBV29-1 to TRBJ2-2, with 11 positions matching TRBD2. The germline V gene encodes CDR1 SQVTM and CDR2 ANQGSEA. V lost 3 bases to trimming and J lost 6 bases; unmatched junction nucleotides: 3. This CDR3 is 14 amino acids long. CDR3 sequence: CSVDTTSGAGELFF. The CDR3 DNA follows: TGCAGCGTTGATACGACTAGCGGGGCCGGGGAGCTGTTTTTT.

The gene calls are TRBV1 and TRBJ1-5; no check of the table's D call, TRBD1, against the DNA was made. TRBV1 is a listed pseudogene. CDR3 length: 21 amino acids. The DNA for the CDR3 is TGCACCAGCAGCCAACGGGACAGGGATTCTCCTTTCTTATATAGCAATCAGCCCCAGCATTTT. As protein: CTSSQRDRDSPFLYSNQPQHF.

Worth noting for this clone: Distinct nucleotide sequences in the sample also encode this CDR3. The CDR3 DNA reads TGTGCCAGCAGTTCCTTAGGACAGGATAACTATGGCTACACCTTC. This encodes CASSSLGQDNYGYTF. This chain connects TRBV27 to TRBJ1-2; 7 bases line up with TRBD1. CDR3 length: 15 residues. CDR1 and CDR2 from the germline V gene are MNHEY and SMNVEV (reference sequence). V gave up 4 bases and J gave up 1 base; unmatched junction bases: 6.

The V gene is TRBV11-3, the J gene TRBJ1-5, with no clear D. From germline, CDR1 is SGHNT and CDR2 YENEEA. The CDR3 contains 15 residues. V shed 2 bases and J shed 0 bases, with 8 bases lying between them. This chain's CDR3 is CASSLPSYSNQPQHF. CDR3 nucleotides: TGTGCCAGCAGCTTACCTAGTTATAGCAATCAGCCCCAGCATTTT.